The 8 T cell receptor beta chains listed next were all sequenced from one sample in a study of T-cell memory formation after mild COVID-19 (dated by TCRdb to about 2021). The library was generated by 5' RACE. Sequencing took place on an Illumina NovaSeq 6000. Using fastp at Q25 and MiXCR, TCRdb reprocessed the public reads and kept productive beta chains. Rows are unified per CDR3 protein, each entry keeping the most common DNA and genes. For this sample there are about 190,000 distinct CDR3 sequences; about 16% appear just once. 2% to 2.5% of the sample is taken by the ten largest. Specimen: PBMCs or a T cell subset sorted from them (not recorded which). The receptors were sampled from an adult woman who had mild COVID-19 (a few samples of this study predate the infection). The sample titles of this study are shuffled in the database, so cell type and time point are left out; the donor was told from shared clones.

Only a few counts were recorded for this clonotype. V gene TRBV6-1 combines with J gene TRBJ1-2; possibly TRBD1 for D (6 bases). Deletions cut 8 bases from V and 0 bases from J, with 13 bases between. The CDR3 extends over 14 amino acids. The germline gives CDR1 MNHNS, CDR2 SASEGT. CDR3 nucleotides: TGTGCCAGCGGTCGGACAGTTACTAACTATGGCTACACCTTC. Translating gives CASGRTVTNYGYTF.

This clonotype was detected only a few times. The chain combines TRBV7-2 with TRBJ1-2; D gene ambiguous. V shed 5 bases and J shed 2 bases, with 12 bases lying between them. CDR1 and CDR2 (germline): SGHTA, FQGNSA. This CDR3 region has 14 residues. The CDR3, as DNA: TGTGCCAGCAGCCCGTCCGCGACCAACTATGGCTACACCTTC. Residues: CASSPSATNYGYTF.

The chain uses TRBV6-5 and TRBJ2-7; possibly TRBD1 or TRBD2 for D (5 bases each). This CDR3 spans 16 amino acids. Looked up from germline, CDR1 is MNHEY and CDR2 is SVGAGI. The V and J ends lost 1 base and 0 bases respectively, with 13 bases between them. Here the CDR3 reads CASSYFSGTISYEQYF. The CDR3 DNA is TGTGCCAGCAGTTACTTTTCAGGGACGATCTCCTACGAGCAGTACTTC.

This clonotype was counted between two and nine times. V usage is TRBV2 and J usage is TRBJ2-5; D gene uncertain. CDR1 is SNHLY, CDR2 FYNNEI, per germline. CDR3 length: 15 residues. V was pared by 9 bases and J by 1 base, with 18 bases between. DNA for the CDR3: TGTGCCAGTTCACGCCGGGCGGCCCTCCAAGAGACCCAGTACTTC. This codes for CASSRRAALQETQYF. The full variable domain, its missing parts supplied by reference TRBV2 and TRBJ2-5, is EPEVTQTPSHQVTQMGQEVILRCVPISNHLYFYWYRQILGQKVEFLVSFYNNEISEKSEIFDDQFSVERPDGSNFTLKIRSTKLEDSAMYFCASSRRAALQETQYFGPGTRLLVL.

The DNA of the CDR3 is TGTGCCAGCTCACCACCGGAGGGGGCACGTGGCTACACCTTC. Translation gives CASSPPEGARGYTF. The chain uses TRBV18 and TRBJ1-2; 7 positions agree with TRBD1. Germline CDR1 is KGHSH and CDR2 is LQKENI. The trim removed 0 bases at V and 7 bases at J, leaving 5 bases unmatched. This CDR3 is 14 amino acids long. The complete variable domain, with remaining parts taken from reference TRBV18 and TRBJ1-2, reads NAGVMQNPRHLVRRRGQEARLRCSPMKGHSHVYWYRQLPEEGLKFMVYLQKENIIDESGMPKERFSAEFPKEGPSILRIQQVVRGDSAAYFCASSPPEGARGYTFGSGTRLTVV.

The V gene is TRBV2, the J gene TRBJ2-7; no clear D gene. The V and J ends lost 1 base and 0 bases respectively, with 13 bases between them. The germline V gene encodes CDR1 SNHLY and CDR2 FYNNEI. The CDR3 has 16 amino acids. The CDR3 bases are TGTGCCAGCAGTGAAGTAAGCAGGACGAGCTCCTACGAGCAGTACTTC. Residues: CASSEVSRTSSYEQYF.

The chain has TRBV15 and TRBJ2-1, with a weak D call TRBD2 (6 bases). V shed 1 base and J shed 5 bases, with 15 bases lying between them. CDR1 is LNHNV and CDR2 is YYDKDF in the germline V gene (reference sequence). The CDR3 loop spans 16 amino acids. The CDR3 region is CATSRGRREVHNEQFF. The CDR3, as DNA: TGTGCCACCAGCAGAGGTCGGAGGGAGGTTCACAATGAGCAGTTCTTC.

This clonotype was seen more than once but under ten times. A junction end diverges from the germline sequence, so it may reflect a read error. The CDR3 protein is CASSLGLAGRETQYF. The DNA of the CDR3 is TGTGCTAGCAGCTTAGGACTAGCGGGAAGGGAGACCCAGTACTTC. The rearrangement links TRBV7-7 to TRBJ2-5; 12 positions agree with TRBD2. Germline CDR1 and CDR2: SSHAT and FNYEAQ (reference sequence). This CDR3 is built from 15 residues.